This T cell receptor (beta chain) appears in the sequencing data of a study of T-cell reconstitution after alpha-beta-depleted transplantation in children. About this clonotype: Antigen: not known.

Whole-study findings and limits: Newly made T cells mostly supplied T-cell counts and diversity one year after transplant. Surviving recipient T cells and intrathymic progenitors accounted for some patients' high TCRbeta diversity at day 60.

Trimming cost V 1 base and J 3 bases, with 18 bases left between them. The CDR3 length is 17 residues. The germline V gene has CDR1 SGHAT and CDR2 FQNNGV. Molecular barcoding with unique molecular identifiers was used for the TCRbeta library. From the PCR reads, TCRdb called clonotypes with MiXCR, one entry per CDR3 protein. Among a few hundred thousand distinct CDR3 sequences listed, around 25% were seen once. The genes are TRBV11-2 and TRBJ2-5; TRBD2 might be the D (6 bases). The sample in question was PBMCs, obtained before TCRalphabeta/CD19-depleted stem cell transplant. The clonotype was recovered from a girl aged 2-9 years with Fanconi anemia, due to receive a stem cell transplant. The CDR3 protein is CASSLVDGGWGEETQYF. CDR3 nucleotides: TGTGCCAGCAGCTTAGTGGACGGAGGATGGGGGGAAGAGACCCAGTACTTC.